A single sample is the source of the 7 T cell receptor beta chains below, sequenced in a study of molecular identifiers for immune sequencing clone quantification. MiXCR, applied by TCRdb to the PCR reads, yields one record per CDR3 protein. The repertoire consists of about 630,000 distinct CDR3 sequences, with 25% occurring once and the leading ten covering 0.7% to 0.95%. Sequenced sample: naive CD8+ T cells from blood, with Jurkat cell RNA spiked in. Subset described: FACS-sorted CD8+CD4-CCR7+CD45RA+ naive T cells. These receptors were taken from a human donor in good health. Some libraries in this study had Jurkat cell RNA spiked in.

This chain connects TRBV12-3 or TRBV12-4 to TRBJ1-1; D is perhaps TRBD1 (5 bases). V lost 8 bases and J lost 2, with 12 bases in between. This CDR3 comprises 13 residues. The chain's CDR3 is CASLGLPNTEAFF. The CDR3 nucleotides are TGTGCCAGCTTGGGACTCCCCAACACTGAAGCTTTCTTT.

This clonotype has ten or more counts. The rearrangement uses TRBV28 and TRBJ1-1; D might be TRBD1 (5 bases). Trimming pared 3 bases from V and 0 bases from J, leaving 14 bases between. The CDR3 is 16 residues long. Germline V lookup: CDR1 MDHEN, CDR2 SYDVKM. CDR3 residues: CASSFGQGPMNTEAFF. Here the CDR3 DNA reads TGTGCCAGCAGTTTCGGCCAGGGACCTATGAACACTGAAGCTTTCTTT.

In this sample, this clonotype turned up a few times. The J gene is TRBJ2-7, the V gene TRBV6-1; D ambiguous. Germline CDR1 reads MNHNS; CDR2 reads SASEGT. V lost 3 bases, J lost 4 bases, and 16 bases lay in between. The CDR3 loop spans 15 amino acids. CDR3 sequence: CASSDGPYPSYEQYF. The CDR3 nucleotides are TGTGCCAGCAGTGACGGGCCCTACCCATCTTACGAGCAGTACTTC.

A note on this clonotype: This clone may be a read error of a much larger clone one base away. This chain uses TRBV5-1 with TRBJ2-7; D call uncertain. The germline CDR1 and CDR2 sequences are SGHRS and YFSETQ. Between the trimmed V and J ends, which lost 0 bases and 2 bases, there was a span of 6 bases. This CDR3 is built from 13 residues. CDR3 amino acids: CASSLDQPYEQYF. The CDR3, as DNA: TGCGCCAGCAGCTTGGATCAGCCCTACGAGCAGTACTTC.

About this clonotype itself: A clone one base away is much larger, so this may be a read error. The CDR3 DNA follows: TGTACCAGCAGTTTTATGACTAGCGGGCGCTTCTACGAGCAGTACTTC. Encoded protein: CTSSFMTSGRFYEQYF. The chain joins TRBV6-6 to TRBJ2-7; TRBD2 aligns across 10 bases. The length of the CDR3 is 16 residues. Germline values: CDR1 MNHNY, CDR2 SVGAGI (reference sequence).

This clonotype appeared a single time. The chain employs TRBV27 and TRBJ1-1; possibly TRBD1 for D (6 bases). This CDR3 comprises 15 residues. Trimming shortened V by 4 bases and J by 1 base, and 13 bases separated the two germline ends. CDR1 and CDR2 from the germline V gene are MNHEY and SMNVEV (reference sequence). The CDR3 spells CASSSRGAQNTEAFF. CDR3 sequence (DNA): TGTGCCAGCAGTTCCCGGGGGGCTCAGAACACTGAAGCTTTCTTT.

About this clonotype itself: This may come from a read error, since a much larger clone is one base off. Here the CDR3 reads CASSQDSRGSRTEAFF. The CDR3 DNA follows: TGCGCCAGCAGCCAGGATAGCAGGGGGAGTCGGACTGAAGCTTTCTTT. The chain employs TRBV4-3 and TRBJ1-1, with 7 bases aligning to TRBD1. The J segment lost 5 bases and the V segment lost 3 bases, leaving 12 bases of the junction unmatched. Germline values: CDR1 LGHNA, CDR2 YSLEER. The CDR3 runs 16 residues.